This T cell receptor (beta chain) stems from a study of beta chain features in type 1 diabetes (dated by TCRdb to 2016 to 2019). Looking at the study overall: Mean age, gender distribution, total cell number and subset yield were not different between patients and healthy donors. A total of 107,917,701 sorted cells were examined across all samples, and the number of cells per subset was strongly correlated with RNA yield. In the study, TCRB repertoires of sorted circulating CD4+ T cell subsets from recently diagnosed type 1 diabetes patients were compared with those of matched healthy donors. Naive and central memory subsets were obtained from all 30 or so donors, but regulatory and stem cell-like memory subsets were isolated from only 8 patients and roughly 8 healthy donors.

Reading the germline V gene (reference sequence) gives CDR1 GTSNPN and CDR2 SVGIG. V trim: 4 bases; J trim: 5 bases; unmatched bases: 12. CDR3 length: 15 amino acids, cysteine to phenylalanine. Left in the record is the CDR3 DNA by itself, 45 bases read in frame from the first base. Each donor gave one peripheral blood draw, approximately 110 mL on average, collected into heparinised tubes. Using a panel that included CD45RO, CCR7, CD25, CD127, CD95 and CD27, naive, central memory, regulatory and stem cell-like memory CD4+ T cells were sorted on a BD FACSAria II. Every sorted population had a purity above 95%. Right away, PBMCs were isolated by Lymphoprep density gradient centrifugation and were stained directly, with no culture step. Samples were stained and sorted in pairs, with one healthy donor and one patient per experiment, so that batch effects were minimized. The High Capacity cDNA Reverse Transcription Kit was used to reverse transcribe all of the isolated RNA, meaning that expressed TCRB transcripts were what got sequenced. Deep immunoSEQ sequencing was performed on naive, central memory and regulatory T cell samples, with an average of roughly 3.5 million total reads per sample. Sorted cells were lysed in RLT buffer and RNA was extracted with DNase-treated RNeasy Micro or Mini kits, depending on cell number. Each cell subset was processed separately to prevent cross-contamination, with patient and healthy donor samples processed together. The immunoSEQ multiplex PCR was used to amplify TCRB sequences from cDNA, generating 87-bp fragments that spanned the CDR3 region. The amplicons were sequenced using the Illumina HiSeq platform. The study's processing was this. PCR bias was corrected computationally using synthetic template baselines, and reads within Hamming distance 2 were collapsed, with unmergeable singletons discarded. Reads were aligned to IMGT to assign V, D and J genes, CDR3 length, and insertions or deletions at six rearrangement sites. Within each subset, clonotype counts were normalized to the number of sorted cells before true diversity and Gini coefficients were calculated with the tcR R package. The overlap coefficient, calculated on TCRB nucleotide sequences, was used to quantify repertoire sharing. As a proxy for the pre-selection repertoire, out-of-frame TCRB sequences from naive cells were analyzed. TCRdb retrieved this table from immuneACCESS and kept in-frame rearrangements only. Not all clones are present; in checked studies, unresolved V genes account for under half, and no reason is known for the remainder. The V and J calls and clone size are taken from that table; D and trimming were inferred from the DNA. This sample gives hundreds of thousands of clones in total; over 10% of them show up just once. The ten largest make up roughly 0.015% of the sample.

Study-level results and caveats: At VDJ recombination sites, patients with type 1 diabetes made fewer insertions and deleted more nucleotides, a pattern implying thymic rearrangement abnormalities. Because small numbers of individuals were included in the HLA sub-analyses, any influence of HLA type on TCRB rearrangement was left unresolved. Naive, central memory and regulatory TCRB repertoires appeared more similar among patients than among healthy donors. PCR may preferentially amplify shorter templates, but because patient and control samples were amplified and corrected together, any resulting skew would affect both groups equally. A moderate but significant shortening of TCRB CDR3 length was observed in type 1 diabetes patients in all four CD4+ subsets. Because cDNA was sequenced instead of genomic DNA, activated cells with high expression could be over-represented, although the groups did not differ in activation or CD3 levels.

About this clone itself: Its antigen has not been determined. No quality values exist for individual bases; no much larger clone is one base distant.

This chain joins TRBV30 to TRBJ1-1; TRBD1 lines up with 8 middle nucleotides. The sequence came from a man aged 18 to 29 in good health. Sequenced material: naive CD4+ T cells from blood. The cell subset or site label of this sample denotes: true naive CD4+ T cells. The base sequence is TGTGCCTGGACCGGAGGGGCAGGGGGCAAGACTGAAGCTTTCTTT. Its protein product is CAWTGGAGGKTEAFF.